This TCR beta chain was profiled in a study of cytomegalovirus exposure and HLA in healthy donors. The PCR employed 60 Vbeta primers together with 13 Jbeta primers. Some clones are missing from TCRdb's copy, which holds only in-frame ones; the method was immunoSEQ multiplex PCR. The table includes under 150,000 clones, over 70% detected once. The source material was PBMCs. The source of this sequence is a man between 18 and 35 years old in good health and CMV-seronegative.

The CDR3 nucleotides are TGCAGTGCTAGAGCTGTAAACGAGCAGTACTTC. Translating gives CSARAVNEQYF. The V call is TRBV20-1, the J call TRBJ2-7; D uncertain. This CDR3 comprises 11 residues. Germline CDR1 is DFQATT and CDR2 is SNEGSKA (reference sequence). V was shortened by 1 base and J by 5 bases, with 6 bases between the two germline ends.